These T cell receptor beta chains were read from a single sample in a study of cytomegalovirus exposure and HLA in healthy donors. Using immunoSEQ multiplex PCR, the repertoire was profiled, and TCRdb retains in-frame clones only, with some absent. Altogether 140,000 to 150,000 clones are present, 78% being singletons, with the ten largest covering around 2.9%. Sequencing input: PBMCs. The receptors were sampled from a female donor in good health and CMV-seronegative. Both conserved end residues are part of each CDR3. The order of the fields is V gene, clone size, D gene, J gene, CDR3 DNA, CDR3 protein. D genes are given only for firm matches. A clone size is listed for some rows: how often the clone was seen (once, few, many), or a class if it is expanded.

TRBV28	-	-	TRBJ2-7	TGTGCCAGCAGTTCTAGATACGAGCAGTACTTC	CASSSRYEQYF
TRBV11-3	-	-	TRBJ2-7	TGTGCCAGCAGCTTAGTTTTTGGAGGCGAGCAGTACTTC	CASSLVFGGEQYF
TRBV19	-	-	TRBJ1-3	TGTGCCAGTAGTATAAGCCCGGCAGGCGCCTCTGGAAACACCATATATTTT	CASSISPAGASGNTIYF
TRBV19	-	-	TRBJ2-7	TGTGCCAGTAGTGAGGAAGCGGGTGGCTACGAGCAGTACTTC	CASSEEAGGYEQYF
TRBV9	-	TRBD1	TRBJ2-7	TGTGCCAGCAGCGTAGGTGGGACAGGCTCCTACGAGCAGTACTTC	CASSVGGTGSYEQYF
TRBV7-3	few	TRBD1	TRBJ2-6	TGTGCCAGCAGCACAGGGACAGGGCCCTCTGGGGCCAACGTCCTGACTTTC	CASSTGTGPSGANVLTF
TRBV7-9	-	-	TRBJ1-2	TGTTCCAGCAGCTTATCAGTAGGGGAGGTGAACTATGGCTACACCTTC	CSSSLSVGEVNYGYTF
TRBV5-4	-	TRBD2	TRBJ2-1	TGTGCCAGCAGCCCCAGCGGAGCGGGGGCGTACAATGAGCAGTTCTTC	CASSPSGAGAYNEQFF
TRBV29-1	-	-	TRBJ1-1	TGCAGCGCCACAACAGGGATGAACACTGAAGCTTTCTTT	CSATTGMNTEAFF
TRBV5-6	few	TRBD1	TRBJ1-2	TGTGCCAGCAGCCCGGGGACAGGGTATGGCTACACCTTC	CASSPGTGYGYTF
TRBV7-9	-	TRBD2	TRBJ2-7	TGTGCCAGCAGCTTAGGGACTAGCGGGGGGAAAAGCTCCTACGAGCAGTACTTC	CASSLGTSGGKSSYEQYF